The T cell receptor (beta chain) under discussion was sequenced for a study of response to subunit inactivated influenza vaccine. One entry per CDR3 protein results from TCRdb running MiXCR on the RT-PCR reads. The sample records about 650,000 distinct CDR3 sequences, roughly 15% being singletons. General study findings and limits: The authors proposed limited new T cell recruitment per seasonal influenza vaccination.

Germline trimming cut 8 bases from V and 1 base from J; bases unmatched to any gene: 2. Germline lookup yields CDR1 GTSNPN and CDR2 SVGIG (reference sequence). The CDR3 extends over 12 amino acids. Of note for this clonotype: What it binds is not known.

This chain connects TRBV30 to TRBJ1-1; TRBD1 aligns across 9 bases. The sample was PBMCs from blood, taken about 14 days before vaccination. The sequence was obtained from a man aged 45 to 65 who received an inactivated influenza vaccine. The CDR3: CARGQGNTEAFF. The CDR3 DNA follows: TGTGCCCGGGGACAGGGGAACACTGAAGCTTTCTTT.